These 3 T cell receptor beta chains came from one sample sequenced in a study of cytomegalovirus exposure and HLA in healthy donors. A multiplex PCR was run with 60 Vbeta primers and 13 Jbeta primers. Clones were read by immunoSEQ multiplex PCR, and TCRdb kept only the in-frame ones, dropping some. The sample shows around 97,000 clones, and about 3% sits with its ten largest clones. Input material: PBMCs. Receptors were obtained from a man aged 35 to 55 in good health and CMV-seronegative.

The chain employs TRBV29-1 and TRBJ2-3; possibly TRBD2 for D (7 bases). V was pared by 4 bases and J by 0 bases, with 17 bases between. This CDR3 comprises 16 residues. The V gene's germline CDR1 is SQVTM and CDR2 ANQGSEA. The CDR3 spells CSVVGTYSGSTDTQYF. CDR3 nucleotide sequence: TGCAGCGTTGTTGGGACATATAGCGGGAGCACAGATACGCAGTATTTT.

The chain has TRBV23-1 and TRBJ2-3; a weak D match, TRBD1 (5 bases). TRBV23-1 is filed as an ORF, its function uncertain. V lost 4 bases and J 5 bases, leaving 13 bases between the germline ends. CDR3 size: 14 residues. CDR3 bases: TGCGCCAGCAGTCCGGACAAGGTGATAGATACGCAGTATTTT. Protein sequence: CASSPDKVIDTQYF.

The V call is TRBV28, the J call TRBJ2-3; no reliable D call. CDR3 length: 12 residues. Germline V gives CDR1 MDHEN, CDR2 SYDVKM. V gave up 6 bases and J gave up 6 bases, with 10 bases separating them. The CDR3 nucleotides are TGTGCCAGCAGCCTAGTTCGGGATACGCAGTATTTT. Residues: CASSLVRDTQYF. Full variable domain (outside the CDR3, taken from reference TRBV28 and TRBJ2-3): DVKVTQSSRYLVKRTGEKVFLECVQDMDHENMFWYRQDPGLGLRLIYFSYDVKMKEKGDIPEGYSVSREKKERFSLILESASTNQTSMYLCASSLVRDTQYFGPGTRLTVL.